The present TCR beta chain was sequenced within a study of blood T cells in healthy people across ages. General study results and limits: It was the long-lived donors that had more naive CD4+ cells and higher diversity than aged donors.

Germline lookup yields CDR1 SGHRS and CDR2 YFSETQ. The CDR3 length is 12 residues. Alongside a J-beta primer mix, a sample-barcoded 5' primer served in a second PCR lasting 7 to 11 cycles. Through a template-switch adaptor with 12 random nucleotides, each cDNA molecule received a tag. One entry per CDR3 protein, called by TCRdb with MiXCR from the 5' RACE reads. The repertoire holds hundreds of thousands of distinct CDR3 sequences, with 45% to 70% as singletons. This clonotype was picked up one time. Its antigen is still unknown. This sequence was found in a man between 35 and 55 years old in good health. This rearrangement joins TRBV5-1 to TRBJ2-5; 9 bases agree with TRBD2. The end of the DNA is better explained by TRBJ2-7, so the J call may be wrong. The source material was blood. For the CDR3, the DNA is TGCGCCAGCACTAGCGGGACATACGAGCAGTACTTC. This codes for CASTSGTYEQYF.